These 5 T cell receptor beta chains were sequenced from one sample in a study of T cells expressing NK-cell markers. One entry per CDR3 protein, without DNA, is what TCRdb gives after re-calling the 5' RACE reads. The ten most abundant clones cover 3.5% to 4.5% of a sample with 500,000 to 600,000 distinct CDR3 sequences. The specimen was blood T cells: a sorted CD56 or NKG2C T cell subset, CD4+ or CD8+ T cells, or bulk PBMC T cells (not recorded which). The receptor set was obtained from a man aged 18 to 29 in good health.

This chain links TRBV5-1 with TRBJ2-1; TCRdb's D call of TRBD2 is untestable without DNA. CDR3 length equals 19 residues. Germline V gene sequence: CDR1 SGHRS, CDR2 YFSETQ. CDR3 loop: CASSLIRLTHIIANNEQFF.

The chain uses TRBV29-1 and TRBJ1-1. The CDR3 is 17 amino acids. Germline V gene data show CDR1 as SQVTM and CDR2 as ANQGSEA. CDR3 residues: CSVFETPPRAQNTEAFF. The full variable domain, completed using reference TRBV29-1 and TRBJ1-1, is SAVISQKPSRDICQRGTSLTIQCQVDSQVTMMFWYRQQPGQSLTLIATANQGSEATYESGFVIDKFPISRPNLTFSTLTVSNMSPEDSSIYLCSVFETPPRAQNTEAFFGQGTRLTVV.

Here the CDR3 reads CASSTGGQSSPEAFF. This chain uses TRBV7-8 with TRBJ1-1; the TCRdb D gene call, TRBD1, has no DNA to confirm it. The CDR3 runs to 15 residues. Germline CDR1 reads SGHVS; CDR2 reads FQNEAQ.

V usage is TRBV3-1 and J usage is TRBJ1-1; TCRdb indicates TRBD1, and absent DNA this call remains unverified. The CDR3 totals 14 residues. Germline lookup yields CDR1 LGHDT and CDR2 YNNKEL (reference sequence). Here the CDR3 reads CASSRGQGTAEAFF. Full variable domain (remainder filled in from reference TRBV3-1 and TRBJ1-1): DTAVSQTPKYLVTQMGNDKSIKCEQNLGHDTMYWYKQDSKKFLKIMFSYNNKELIINETVPNRFSPKSPDKAHLNLHINSLELGDSAVYFCASSRGQGTAEAFFGQGTRLTVV.

The chain carries TRBV24-1 and TRBJ2-6; TCRdb returns TRBD1, unconfirmable since there is no DNA. The CDR3 spans 18 residues. Per germline, CDR1 KGHDR and CDR2 SFDVKD. The CDR3 sequence: CATSDPGQGVPGANVLTF.